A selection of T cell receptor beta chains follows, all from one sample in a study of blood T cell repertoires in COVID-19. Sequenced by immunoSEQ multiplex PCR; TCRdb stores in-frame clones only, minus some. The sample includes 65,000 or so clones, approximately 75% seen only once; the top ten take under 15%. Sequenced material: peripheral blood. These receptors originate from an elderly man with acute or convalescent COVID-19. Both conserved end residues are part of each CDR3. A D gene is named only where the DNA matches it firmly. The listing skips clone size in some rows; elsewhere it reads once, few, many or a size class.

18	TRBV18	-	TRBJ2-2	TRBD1	CASSPRTPGQGDTGELFF	TGTGCCAGCTCACCAAGGACCCCGGGACAGGGAGACACCGGGGAGCTGTTTTTT
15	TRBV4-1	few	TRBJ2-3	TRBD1	CASSPRDRGPDTQYF	TGCGCCAGCAGCCCCCGGGACAGGGGTCCAGATACGCAGTATTTT
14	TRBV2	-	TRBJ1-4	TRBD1	CASSVQGLREKLFF	TGTGCCAGCAGCGTACAGGGGTTGCGTGAAAAACTGTTTTTT
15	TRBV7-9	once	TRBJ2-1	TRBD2	CASSGSGGTYNEQFF	TGTGCCAGCAGCGGGAGCGGGGGGACCTACAATGAGCAGTTCTTC
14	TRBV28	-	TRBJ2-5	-	CASSVHRAQETQYF	TGTGCCAGCAGTGTTCACAGGGCCCAAGAGACCCAGTACTTC
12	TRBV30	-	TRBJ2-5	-	CAWSSPVETQYF	TGTGCCTGGAGCTCCCCCGTAGAGACCCAGTACTTC
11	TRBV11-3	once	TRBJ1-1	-	CASAAGEEAFF	TGTGCCAGCGCGGCCGGGGAAGAAGCTTTCTTT
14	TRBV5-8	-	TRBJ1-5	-	CASSLAGGNQPQHF	TGTGCCAGCAGCTTGGCAGGGGGCAATCAGCCCCAGCATTTT
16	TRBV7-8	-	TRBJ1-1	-	CASIQGQTTRNTEAFF	TGTGCCAGCATCCAAGGACAGACAACCAGGAACACTGAAGCTTTCTTT
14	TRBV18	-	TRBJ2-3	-	CASSPGASTDTQYF	TGTGCCAGCTCACCTGGGGCTAGCACAGATACGCAGTATTTT
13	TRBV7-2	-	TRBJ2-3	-	CASSPLSGDTQYF	TGTGCCAGCAGCCCCCTCTCAGGTGATACGCAGTATTTT
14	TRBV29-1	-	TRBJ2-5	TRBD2	CSVASGGPQETQYF	TGCAGCGTTGCTAGCGGGGGGCCCCAAGAGACCCAGTACTTC
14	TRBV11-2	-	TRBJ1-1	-	CASSLGQINTEAFF	TGTGCCAGCAGCTTAGGACAGATTAACACTGAAGCTTTCTTT
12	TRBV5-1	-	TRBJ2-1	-	CASSPSGSSAFF	TGCGCCAGCAGCCCGTCGGGGTCGAGCGCGTTCTTC
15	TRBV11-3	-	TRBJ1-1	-	CASSLDPWRATEAFF	TGTGCCAGCAGCTTAGACCCCTGGCGGGCCACTGAAGCTTTCTTT
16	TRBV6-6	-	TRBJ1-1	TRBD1	CASSGLGTGEWTEAFF	TGTGCCAGCAGTGGACTGGGAACAGGGGAATGGACTGAAGCTTTCTTT
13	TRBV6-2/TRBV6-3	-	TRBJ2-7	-	CASSRTGTYEQYF	TGTGCCAGCAGTCGAACAGGGACCTACGAGCAGTACTTC
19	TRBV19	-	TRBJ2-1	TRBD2	CASSVLTSGGLSSYNEQFF	TGTGCCAGTAGTGTTTTGACTAGCGGGGGGCTCAGCTCCTACAATGAGCAGTTCTTC
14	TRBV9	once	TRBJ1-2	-	CASSARMVSYGYTF	TGTGCCAGCAGCGCCAGGATGGTCTCCTATGGCTACACCTTC
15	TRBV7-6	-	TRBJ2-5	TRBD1	CASSLETGGDETQYF	TGTGCCAGCAGCTTGGAGACAGGGGGCGATGAGACCCAGTACTTC
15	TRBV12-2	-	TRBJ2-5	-	CASRLEAGGLETQYF	TGTGCAAGTCGCTTAGAGGCGGGGGGGCTGGAGACCCAGTACTTC
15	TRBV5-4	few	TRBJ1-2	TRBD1	CASSVGTGGLYGYTF	TGTGCCAGCAGCGTAGGGACAGGGGGCCTCTATGGCTACACCTTC
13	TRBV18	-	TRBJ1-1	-	CASSLTVNTEAFF	TGTGCCAGCTCACTAACAGTGAACACTGAAGCTTTCTTT
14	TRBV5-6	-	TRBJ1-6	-	CASSWQGGNSPLHF	TGTGCCAGCAGCTGGCAGGGTGGGAATTCACCCCTCCACTTT
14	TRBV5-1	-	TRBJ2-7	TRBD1	CASSFRDRGYEQYF	TGCGCCAGCAGCTTCCGGGACAGGGGCTACGAGCAGTACTTC
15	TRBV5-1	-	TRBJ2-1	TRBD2	CASVRLAGGRNEQFF	TGCGCCAGCGTACGACTAGCGGGGGGGCGCAATGAGCAGTTCTTC
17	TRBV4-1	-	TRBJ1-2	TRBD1	CASSQGQGTSPVYGYTF	TGCGCCAGCAGCCAAGGACAGGGTACCTCCCCAGTCTATGGCTACACCTTC
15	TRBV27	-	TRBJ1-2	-	CASRETAIANYGYTF	TGTGCCAGCAGGGAGACGGCTATAGCTAACTATGGCTACACCTTC
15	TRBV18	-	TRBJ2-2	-	CASSRRGQRTGELFF	TGTGCCAGCTCGCGGAGGGGGCAGAGGACCGGGGAGCTGTTTTTT
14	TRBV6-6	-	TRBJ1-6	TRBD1	CASSAGQGNSPLHF	TGTGCCAGCAGTGCTGGACAGGGCAATTCACCCCTCCACTTT
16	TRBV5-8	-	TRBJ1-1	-	CASSPPRGGIGTEAFF	TGTGCCAGCAGCCCACCGAGGGGGGGTATTGGCACTGAAGCTTTCTTT
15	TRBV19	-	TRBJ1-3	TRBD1	CASSSTGTGRNTIYF	TGTGCCAGTAGTAGCACCGGGACAGGGAGGAACACCATATATTTT
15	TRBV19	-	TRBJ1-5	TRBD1	CASSVQGAGYQPQHF	TGTGCCAGTAGCGTACAGGGGGCAGGGTATCAGCCCCAGCATTTT
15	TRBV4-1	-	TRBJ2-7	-	CASRFYRRTYYEQYF	TGCGCCAGCAGGTTTTACAGAAGGACATACTACGAGCAGTACTTC
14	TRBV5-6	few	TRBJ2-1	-	CASSLGGLYNEQFF	TGTGCCAGCAGCTTGGGGGGCCTCTACAATGAGCAGTTCTTC
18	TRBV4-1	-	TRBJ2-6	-	CASRKGVSADSGANVLTF	TGCGCCAGCCGGAAGGGGGTTAGCGCGGACTCTGGGGCCAACGTCCTGACTTTC
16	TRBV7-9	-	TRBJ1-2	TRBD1	CASSPETGVLNYGYTF	TGTGCCAGCAGCCCGGAGACAGGGGTTCTCAACTATGGCTACACCTTC
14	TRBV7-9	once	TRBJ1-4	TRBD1	CASSLGQGNEKLFF	TGTGCCAGCAGCTTGGGACAGGGGAATGAAAAACTGTTTTTT
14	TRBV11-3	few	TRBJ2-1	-	CASSFGGQTNEQFF	TGTGCCAGCAGCTTCGGGGGGCAGACTAATGAGCAGTTCTTC
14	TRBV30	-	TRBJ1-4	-	CAWSLGRGHEKLFF	TGTGCCTGGAGTCTAGGCAGGGGCCATGAAAAACTGTTTTTT